Listed here are 13 T cell receptor beta chains from one sample, sequenced in a study of cytomegalovirus exposure and HLA in healthy donors. The PCR was carried out with 60 Vbeta primers and 13 Jbeta primers. TCRdb keeps only in-frame clones here, not all; method: immunoSEQ multiplex PCR. In the table there are hundreds of thousands of clones, 65% to 90% of which are singletons. Sequences were obtained from PBMCs. Every receptor here comes from a girl under 18 in good health and CMV-seronegative.

This clone was detected only once. This chain links TRBV7-6 with TRBJ2-1, with a possible D match to TRBD1 (5 bases). V lost 1 base and J lost 13, with 11 bases in between. Germline V lookup: CDR1 SGHVS, CDR2 FNYEAQ. This CDR3 contains 12 residues. The CDR3 is CASSLEGFYQFF. The CDR3 nucleotides are TGTGCCAGCAGCTTAGAGGGGTTTTATCAGTTCTTC. Filled out from reference TRBV7-6 and TRBJ2-1, the complete variable domain reads GAGVSQSPRYKVTKRGQDVALRCDPISGHVSLYWYRQALGQGPEFLTYFNYEAQQDKSGLPNDRFSAERPEGSISTLTIQRTEQRDSAMYRCASSLEGFYQFFGPGTRLTVL.

The rearrangement joins TRBV7-3 to TRBJ1-2, with 7 bases that match TRBD1. With V trimmed by 2 bases and J by 10 bases, 7 bases remained unmatched. The length of the CDR3 is 13 residues. Germline CDR1 reads SGHTA; CDR2 reads FQGTGA. CDR3 in amino acids: CASSLAGDSFYTF. In DNA, the CDR3 is TGTGCCAGCAGCTTAGCAGGGGACAGCTTCTACACCTTC.

The genes are TRBV10-2 and TRBJ2-2, with D maybe TRBD2 (6 bases). The V end lost 8 bases, the J end lost 10 bases, and 26 bases lay between the germline ends. CDR3 length: 16 residues. The germline gives CDR1 WSHSY, CDR2 SAAADI. The chain's CDR3 is CASGGALLGGSVELFF. CDR3 nucleotide sequence: TGCGCCAGCGGCGGGGCCTTGTTGGGGGGATCGGTGGAGCTGTTTTTT.

The J gene is TRBJ2-2, the V gene TRBV18; 7 bases fit TRBD1. Per the germline V gene, CDR1 is KGHSH and CDR2 is LQKENI. CDR3 size: 16 residues. With 1 base clipped from V and 3 bases from J, the junction kept 5 bases outside the gene matches. CDR3 residues: CASSPQSRGHTGELFF. CDR3 bases: TGTGCCAGCTCACCACAAAGTAGGGGGCACACCGGGGAGCTGTTTTTT.

The chain is built from TRBV7-2 and TRBJ2-5; D call uncertain. Germline-derived CDR1 and CDR2 are SGHTA and FQGNSA. V lost 2 bases and J lost 5, with 9 bases in between. CDR3 length: 13 amino acids. The CDR3 here is CASSLKSLETQYF. The CDR3, as DNA: TGTGCCAGCAGCTTAAAAAGCTTGGAGACCCAGTACTTC.

This rearrangement joins TRBV5-1 to TRBJ2-5; perhaps TRBD2 as D (5 bases). The last part of the DNA fits TRBJ2-7 better; the J call may be wrong. This CDR3 is built from 18 residues. Germline V lookup: CDR1 SGHRS, CDR2 YFSETQ. The CDR3 DNA follows: TGCGCCAGCAGCTTGGCTGGAGGTTTGGGCCGGGCCTACTACGAGCAGTACTTC. Residues: CASSLAGGLGRAYYEQYF.

This chain links TRBV28 with TRBJ2-2, with 9 bases that match TRBD1. The CDR3 is made up of 14 amino acids. Germline-derived CDR1 and CDR2 are MDHEN and SYDVKM. J was trimmed by 4 bases and V by 9 bases; bases with no gene match: 6. The CDR3 region is CASRRQGGTGELFF. CDR3 in DNA: TGTGCCAGTCGTAGACAGGGGGGCACCGGGGAGCTGTTTTTT.

The V and J genes are TRBV2 and TRBJ2-3, with TRBD2 matching 15 bases. Trimming took 9 bases from V and 5 from J; bases not matched to a gene: 0. Germline CDR1 and CDR2: SNHLY and FYNNEI. CDR3 length: 13 residues. DNA of the CDR3: TGTGCCAGGGGACTAGCGGGAGGAGATACGCAGTATTTT. Its translation: CARGLAGGDTQYF. Drawing the rest from reference TRBV2 and TRBJ2-3, the complete variable domain is EPEVTQTPSHQVTQMGQEVILRCVPISNHLYFYWYRQILGQKVEFLVSFYNNEISEKSEIFDDQFSVERPDGSNFTLKIRSTKLEDSAMYFCARGLAGGDTQYFGPGTRLTVL.

This clone showed up just once. J is TRBJ1-2 and V is TRBV30; 10 bases agree with TRBD1. The CDR3 is made up of 14 amino acids. Unmatched junction bases numbered 3, after V lost 3 bases and J lost 2 bases. Per germline, CDR1 GTSNPN and CDR2 SVGIG (reference sequence). For the CDR3, the DNA is TGTGCCTGGAGATGGGACAGGGGCAACTATGGCTACACCTTC. As protein: CAWRWDRGNYGYTF.

This chain uses TRBV9 with TRBJ2-3; TRBD1 is a possible D gene (6 bases). Germline CDR1 SGDLS, CDR2 YYNGEE. Deletions cut 0 bases from V and 4 bases from J, with 15 bases between. The CDR3 is made up of 16 amino acids. CDR3 in DNA: TGTGCCAGCAGCGTAGCCCCGTCCCCAGGGGCAGATACGCAGTATTTT. It is translated as CASSVAPSPGADTQYF.

V gene TRBV6-1 combines with J gene TRBJ2-2, with D hard to call. CDR1 and CDR2 (germline): MNHNS, SASEGT. V was trimmed by 7 bases and J by 5 bases, leaving 8 bases between them. The CDR3 length is 12 residues. The CDR3 DNA sequence: TGTGCCAGCATTGACCGGACCGGGGAGCTGTTTTTT. Protein: CASIDRTGELFF.

This clone was observed a handful of times. J is TRBJ1-2 and V is TRBV28; possible D gene TRBD1, 5 bases. The CDR3 is made up of 10 amino acids. CDR1 MDHEN and CDR2 SYDVKM come from the germline V gene. CDR3 coding DNA: TGTGGCTGGACCAGGGATGGCTACACCTTC. Its protein is CGWTRDGYTF.

This clone was seen only a few times. V and J are TRBV28 and TRBJ2-7, with TRBD2 as a possible D gene (5 bases). V was clipped by 7 bases and J by 7 bases, with 11 bases between them. The CDR3 consists of 11 residues. Germline values: CDR1 MDHEN, CDR2 SYDVKM. The CDR3 coding sequence is TGTGCCAGCACCCAAAGGGAGGAGCAGTACTTC. It is translated as CASTQREEQYF.